The clone carrying this T cell receptor beta chain was seen only a few times. The germline V gene encodes CDR1 SGHRS and CDR2 YFSETQ. CDR3 length: 15 amino acids. The J segment lost 1 base and the V segment lost 1 base, leaving 4 bases of the junction unmatched. The data are from a study of blood T cell repertoires in COVID-19. For the study at large: From T cells, B-cell-depleted T cells, or PBMCs came the material, which was cDNA or gDNA.

Per the study methods: Quantification of nucleated cells was approximated via reference gene primer amplification. Profiled with immunoSEQ multiplex PCR; TCRdb holds only in-frame clones, not every one. V, J and clone size reflect that table, while D and trimming were determined from the DNA. The data show about 140,000 clones, about four fifths seen once. This sequence was found in a woman aged 80 or over in a cohort sampled during active or convalescent COVID-19. The sample comprised peripheral blood. The rearrangement links TRBV5-1 to TRBJ2-5; 7 bases map to TRBD2. CDR3 residues: CASSLLAGGQETQYF. The DNA for the CDR3 is TGCGCCAGCAGCTTGTTAGCGGGTGGCCAAGAGACCCAGTACTTC.